This is a list of T cell receptor beta chains from one sample in a study of blood T cell repertoires in COVID-19. TCRdb's table, derived via immunoSEQ multiplex PCR, lists solely in-frame clones and lacks some. The sample lists 130,000 or so clones; around 84% were seen once. Sequenced input: PBMCs or T cells enriched from blood (not recorded which). The receptors were gathered from a woman aged 25 to 39 who had recovered from COVID-19. CDR3s include the opening cysteine and the closing phenylalanine or tryptophan. A D gene is named only where the DNA matches it firmly. Clone size is stated in some rows and not others, as once, few, many or a class when expanded.

>NA|TRBV28|NA|TRBJ1-5
CASSPSLGVGSNQPQHF
TGTGCCAGCAGTCCCTCCCTCGGAGTCGGAAGCAATCAGCCCCAGCATTTT
>NA|TRBV19|TRBD1|TRBJ1-2
CASSSPSRGLGYTF
TGTGCCAGTAGTTCCCCTTCGAGGGGGCTGGGCTACACCTTC
>NA|TRBV25-1|NA|TRBJ2-7
CASSEITLGLSEQYF
TGTGCCAGCAGTGAAATAACCCTTGGCCTTTCGGAGCAGTACTTC
>many|TRBV3-1/TRBV3-2|NA|TRBJ2-5
CASSLSGETQYF
TGTGCCAGCAGCCTGAGCGGGGAGACCCAGTACTTC
>NA|TRBV6-2/TRBV6-3|NA|TRBJ2-3
CASSKTGPSTDTQYF
TGTGCCAGCAGTAAGACAGGACCTAGCACAGATACGCAGTATTTT
>NA|TRBV5-4|TRBD2|TRBJ2-3
CASRPSGRADTQYF
TGTGCCAGCAGACCTAGCGGGAGGGCAGATACGCAGTATTTT
>NA|TRBV27|TRBD2|TRBJ2-3
CASSSGGTSGSDTQYF
TGTGCCAGCAGCTCGGGCGGGACTAGCGGGTCAGATACGCAGTATTTT
>few|TRBV4-2|NA|TRBJ2-1
CASSQGSSGINNEQFF
TGTGCCAGCAGCCAAGGGTCCTCCGGGATTAACAATGAGCAGTTCTTC
>NA|TRBV4-3|NA|TRBJ2-3
CARRGNGGTQYF
TGCGCCAGAAGGGGCAACGGGGGTACGCAGTATTTT
>NA|TRBV6-2/TRBV6-3|TRBD1|TRBJ1-6
CASSKDRGNSPLHF
TGTGCCAGCAGCAAGGACAGGGGTAATTCACCCCTCCACTTT
>NA|TRBV28|NA|TRBJ1-6
CASSFRWRSYNSPLHF
TGTGCCAGCAGTTTTCGGTGGAGGTCCTATAATTCACCCCTCCACTTT
>NA|TRBV9|TRBD2|TRBJ2-5
CASTVSGRGETQYF
TGTGCCAGCACCGTAAGCGGGAGGGGAGAGACCCAGTACTTC
>few|TRBV18|TRBD1|TRBJ2-7
CASSPGGTGDHGQYF
TGTGCCAGCTCACCTGGGGGGACAGGGGACCATGGGCAGTACTTC
>few|TRBV20-1|NA|TRBJ2-7
CSAAGRYEQYF
TGCAGTGCCGCGGGGCGTTACGAGCAGTACTTC
>few|TRBV15|NA|TRBJ1-2
CATSNFGTNYGYTF
TGTGCCACCAGCAACTTCGGGACTAACTATGGCTACACCTTC
>NA|TRBV28|NA|TRBJ1-6
CASSLLGSSYNSPLHF
TGTGCCAGCAGCCTCCTGGGGAGCTCCTATAATTCACCCCTCCACTTT
>NA|TRBV28|NA|TRBJ2-5
CASRRNIQETQYF
TGTGCCAGCAGACGAAACATTCAAGAGACCCAGTACTTC
>NA|TRBV27|NA|TRBJ2-1
CASSFRQNNEQFF
TGTGCCAGCAGTTTCCGACAAAACAATGAGCAGTTCTTC
>once|TRBV27|TRBD1|TRBJ1-3
CASGPRQGTGNTIYF
TGTGCCAGCGGACCCCGACAGGGGACAGGAAACACCATATATTTT
>NA|TRBV7-9|TRBD1|TRBJ2-3
CASSPRGLGTDTQYF
TGTGCCAGCAGCCCTAGGGGGCTAGGCACAGATACGCAGTATTTT
>NA|TRBV28|TRBD1|TRBJ2-4
CASSPRDRFILIDKNIQYF
TGTGCCAGCAGTCCTAGGGACAGGTTCATATTAATAGACAAAAACATTCAGTACTTC
>NA|TRBV24-1|NA|TRBJ2-4
CATSDSFGGAKNIQYF
TGTGCCACCAGTGATTCGTTCGGAGGCGCCAAAAACATTCAGTACTTC
>NA|TRBV2|TRBD1|TRBJ2-7
CASMATGDSYEQYF
TGTGCCAGCATGGCGACAGGGGACTCCTACGAGCAGTACTTC
>NA|TRBV18|NA|TRBJ1-1
CASSQGGDTEAFF
TGTGCCAGCTCACAAGGGGGGGACACTGAAGCTTTCTTT
>NA|TRBV7-3|TRBD1|TRBJ2-6
CASSSRTGGSSGANVLTF
TGTGCCAGCAGCTCAAGGACAGGGGGCTCCTCTGGGGCCAACGTCCTGACTTTC
>NA|TRBV5-1|NA|TRBJ2-1
CASSLVAGSSSNEQFF
TGCGCCAGCAGCTTGGTGGCGGGATCTTCCTCCAATGAGCAGTTCTTC
>NA|TRBV6-2/TRBV6-3|NA|TRBJ1-1
CASSYSGGGNTEAFF
TGTGCCAGCAGTTACTCCGGGGGAGGGAACACTGAAGCTTTCTTT
>NA|TRBV5-6|NA|TRBJ1-4
CASSSGEKLFF
TGTGCCAGCAGCTCAGGTGAAAAACTGTTTTTT
>few|TRBV2|NA|TRBJ1-3
CASSGTSGNTIYF
TGTGCCAGCAGTGGGACTTCTGGAAACACCATATATTTT
>NA|TRBV6-2/TRBV6-3|TRBD2|TRBJ2-3
CASSYISGRARDTQYF
TGTGCCAGCAGTTATATTAGCGGGAGGGCCAGAGATACGCAGTATTTT
>NA|TRBV2|NA|TRBJ1-2
CASSERSMRDYGYTF
TGTGCCAGCAGTGAACGGTCGATGCGGGACTATGGCTACACCTTC
>NA|TRBV2|TRBD2|TRBJ2-4
CASSDPRRGGNIQYF
TGTGCCAGCAGTGACCCGAGGAGGGGAGGGAACATTCAGTACTTC
>NA|TRBV6-1|TRBD1|TRBJ1-2
CASSDRGYGYTF
TGTGCCAGCAGTGACAGGGGGTATGGCTACACCTTC
>NA|TRBV7-9|TRBD1|TRBJ2-3
CASSPNIGTVKSTDTQYF
TGTGCCAGCAGCCCAAATATAGGGACAGTGAAGAGCACAGATACGCAGTATTTT
>NA|TRBV14|NA|TRBJ1-1
CASSAIGGSEAFF
TGTGCCAGCAGCGCTATAGGGGGTTCCGAAGCTTTCTTT
>NA|TRBV5-1|NA|TRBJ2-3
CASSSGTSTDTQYF
TGCGCCAGCAGCTCGGGAACTAGCACAGATACGCAGTATTTT
>NA|TRBV24-1|TRBD1|TRBJ2-7
CATRKRQGCEQYF
TGTGCCACAAGAAAAAGACAGGGGTGCGAGCAGTACTTC
>NA|TRBV2|NA|TRBJ1-2
CASSERQGTRYGYTF
TGTGCCAGCAGTGAACGGCAGGGTACTCGCTATGGCTACACCTTC
>NA|TRBV21-1|NA|TRBJ1-1
CASSKVRGGNREAFF
TGTGCCAGCAGCAAAGTAAGGGGCGGAAACCGGGAAGCTTTCTTT
>NA|TRBV6-2/TRBV6-3|NA|TRBJ2-1
CASSFSGTAAYNEQFF
TGTGCCAGCAGTTTCTCAGGGACTGCAGCCTACAATGAGCAGTTCTTC
>NA|TRBV7-9|NA|TRBJ2-1
CASSYGGGPGDNEQFF
TGTGCCAGCAGCTATGGGGGCGGCCCCGGGGACAATGAGCAGTTCTTC
>NA|TRBV29-1|NA|TRBJ2-3
CSVEANTDTQYF
TGCAGCGTTGAAGCTAACACAGATACGCAGTATTTT
>NA|TRBV3-1/TRBV3-2|TRBD2|TRBJ2-1
CASSHLAGINNEQFF
TGTGCCAGCAGCCATCTAGCGGGAATTAACAATGAGCAGTTCTTC
>NA|TRBV5-4|TRBD2|TRBJ2-5
CASSSGLEETQYF
TGTGCCAGCAGCTCTGGACTAGAAGAGACCCAGTACTTC
>NA|TRBV7-2|TRBD1|TRBJ1-2
CASSLGIGRGNGYTF
TGTGCCAGCAGCTTAGGAATAGGCAGGGGGAATGGCTACACCTTC
>once|TRBV2|TRBD1|TRBJ2-6
CASSGTRLRDRAISGANVLTF
TGTGCCAGCAGTGGGACCCGCCTTCGGGACAGGGCTATCTCTGGGGCCAACGTCCTGACTTTC
>once|TRBV27|NA|TRBJ1-5
CASSRDNNQPQHF
TGTGCCAGCAGCCGGGACAACAATCAGCCCCAGCATTTT
>NA|TRBV5-1|TRBD2|TRBJ2-1
CASSLFLLAGGYNEQFF
TGCGCCAGCAGCTTGTTCCTGCTAGCGGGAGGGTACAATGAGCAGTTCTTC